The sample holds a few counts of the clone carrying this TCR beta chain. The antigen remains undetermined. Combining a sample-barcoded 5' primer with a J-beta primer mix, a second PCR ran for roughly 6 to 12 cycles. Each CDR3 protein is one row after TCRdb ran MiXCR on the 5' RACE reads. The repertoire holds about 1.6 million distinct CDR3 sequences, with around 36% as singletons. There are 16 residues in the CDR3. Germline V gene lookup returns CDR1 MDHEN and CDR2 SYDVKM. J was trimmed by 0 bases and V by 1 base; bases with no gene match: 5. This sample is drawn from a study of blood T cells in healthy people across ages. Findings of the study overall: Long-lived donors carried more naive CD4+ cells and greater diversity than aged donors.

The receptor was isolated from a woman aged 25 to 39 in good health. Sequencing was done on a sample of blood. The chain recombines TRBV28 with TRBJ2-7, with 8 bases that match TRBD2. This CDR3 reads CASSLLGGRSSYEQYF. The CDR3 coding sequence is TGTGCCAGCAGTTTATTGGGCGGGAGGAGCTCCTACGAGCAGTACTTC. The full variable domain, rest sourced from reference TRBV28 and TRBJ2-7, is DVKVTQSSRYLVKRTGEKVFLECVQDMDHENMFWYRQDPGLGLRLIYFSYDVKMKEKGDIPEGYSVSREKKERFSLILESASTNQTSMYLCASSLLGGRSSYEQYFGPGTRLTVT.